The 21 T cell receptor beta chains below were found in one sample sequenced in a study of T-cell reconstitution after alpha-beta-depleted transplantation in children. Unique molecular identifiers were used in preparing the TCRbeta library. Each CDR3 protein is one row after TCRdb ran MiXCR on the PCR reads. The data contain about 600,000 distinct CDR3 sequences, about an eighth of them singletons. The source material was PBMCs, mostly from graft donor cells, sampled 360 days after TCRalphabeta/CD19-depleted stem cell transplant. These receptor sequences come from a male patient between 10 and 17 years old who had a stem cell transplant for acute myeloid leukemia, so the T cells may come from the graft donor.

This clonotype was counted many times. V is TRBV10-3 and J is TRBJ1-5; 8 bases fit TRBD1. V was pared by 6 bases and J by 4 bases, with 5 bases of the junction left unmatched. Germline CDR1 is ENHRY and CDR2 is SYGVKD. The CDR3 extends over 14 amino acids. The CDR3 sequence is CAIRDRDDNQPQHF. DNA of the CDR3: TGTGCCATCAGGGACAGGGATGATAATCAGCCCCAGCATTTT.

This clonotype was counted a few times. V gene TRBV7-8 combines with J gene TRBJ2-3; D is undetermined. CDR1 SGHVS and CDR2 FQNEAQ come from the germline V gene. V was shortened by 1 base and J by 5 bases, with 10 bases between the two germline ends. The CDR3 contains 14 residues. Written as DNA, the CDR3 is TGTGCCAGCAGCTTAGTGTCGGGTTTAGATACGCAGTATTTT. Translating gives CASSLVSGLDTQYF.

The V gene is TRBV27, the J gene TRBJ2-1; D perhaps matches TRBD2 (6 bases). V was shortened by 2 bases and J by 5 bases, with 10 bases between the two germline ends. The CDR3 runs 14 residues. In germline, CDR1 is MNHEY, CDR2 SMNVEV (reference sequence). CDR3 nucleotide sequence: TGTGCCAGCAGTTTAGCGGGAATCCACAATGAGCAGTTCTTC. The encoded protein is CASSLAGIHNEQFF.

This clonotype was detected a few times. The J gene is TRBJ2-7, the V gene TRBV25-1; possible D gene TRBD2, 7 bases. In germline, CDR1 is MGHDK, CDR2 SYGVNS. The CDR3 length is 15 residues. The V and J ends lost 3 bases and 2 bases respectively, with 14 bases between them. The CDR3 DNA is TGTGCCAGCAGTGATGGGGGGGGGCGGCCCTACGAGCAGTACTTC. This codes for CASSDGGGRPYEQYF.

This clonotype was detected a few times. For the CDR3, the DNA is TGTGCCAGCAGACGAAGCCGCTACGAGCAGTACTTC. Amino acid sequence: CASRRSRYEQYF. The rearrangement uses TRBV28 and TRBJ2-7; unclear D gene. The CDR3 runs to 12 residues. V was trimmed by 6 bases and J by 3 bases, leaving 9 bases between them. Germline-derived CDR1 and CDR2 are MDHEN and SYDVKM. Full variable domain (remainder filled in from reference TRBV28 and TRBJ2-7): DVKVTQSSRYLVKRTGEKVFLECVQDMDHENMFWYRQDPGLGLRLIYFSYDVKMKEKGDIPEGYSVSREKKERFSLILESASTNQTSMYLCASRRSRYEQYFGPGTRLTVT.

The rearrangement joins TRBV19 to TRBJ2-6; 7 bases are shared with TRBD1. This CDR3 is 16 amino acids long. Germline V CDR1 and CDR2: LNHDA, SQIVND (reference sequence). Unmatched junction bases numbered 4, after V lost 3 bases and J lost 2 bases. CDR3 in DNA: TGTGCCAGTAGTATCACAGGGGCTGCTGGGGCCAACGTCCTGACTTTC. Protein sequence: CASSITGAAGANVLTF.

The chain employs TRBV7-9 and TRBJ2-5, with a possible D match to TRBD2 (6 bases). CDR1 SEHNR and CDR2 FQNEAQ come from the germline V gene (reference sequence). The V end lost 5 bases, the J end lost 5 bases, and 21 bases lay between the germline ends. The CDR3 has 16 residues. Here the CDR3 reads CASSHRLRGIQETQYF. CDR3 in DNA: TGTGCCAGCAGCCACCGCCTACGCGGGATACAGGAGACCCAGTACTTC.

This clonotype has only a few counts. The CDR3 nucleotides read TGTGCCAGCAGTTATTTACGACTAGCGGGAGGGAATGAGCAGTTCTTC. It is translated as CASSYLRLAGGNEQFF. The rearrangement joins TRBV6-2 or TRBV6-3 to TRBJ2-1; 14 bases are a match to TRBD2. The J segment lost 7 bases and the V segment lost 3 bases, leaving 5 bases of the junction unmatched. CDR3 length: 16 residues. In germline, CDR1 is MNHEY, CDR2 SVGEGT.

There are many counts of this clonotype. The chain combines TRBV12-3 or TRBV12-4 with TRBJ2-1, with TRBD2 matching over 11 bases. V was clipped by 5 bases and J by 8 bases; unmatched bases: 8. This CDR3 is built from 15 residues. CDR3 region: CASSLSGRALHEQFF. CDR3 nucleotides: TGTGCCAGCAGTCTTAGCGGGAGGGCCTTACATGAGCAGTTCTTC.

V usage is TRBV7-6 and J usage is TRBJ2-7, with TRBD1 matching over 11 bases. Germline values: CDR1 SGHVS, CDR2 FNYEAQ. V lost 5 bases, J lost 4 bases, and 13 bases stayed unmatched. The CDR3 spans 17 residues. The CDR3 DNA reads TGTGCCAGCAGCCTAGGCGGCGGAGGACAGGGGGCTTACGAGCAGTACTTC. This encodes CASSLGGGGQGAYEQYF.

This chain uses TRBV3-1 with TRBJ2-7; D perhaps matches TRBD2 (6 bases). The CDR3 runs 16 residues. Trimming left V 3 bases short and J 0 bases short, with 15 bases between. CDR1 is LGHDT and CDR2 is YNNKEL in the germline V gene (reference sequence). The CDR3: CASSHFRGLGSYEQYF. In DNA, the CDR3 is TGTGCCAGCAGCCACTTCCGGGGACTGGGCTCCTACGAGCAGTACTTC.

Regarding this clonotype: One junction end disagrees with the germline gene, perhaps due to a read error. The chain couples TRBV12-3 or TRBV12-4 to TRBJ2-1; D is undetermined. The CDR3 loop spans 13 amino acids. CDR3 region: CASSLVVGNEQLF. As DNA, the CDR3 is TGTGCCAGCAGTTTAGTGGTCGGCAATGAGCAGTTATTC.

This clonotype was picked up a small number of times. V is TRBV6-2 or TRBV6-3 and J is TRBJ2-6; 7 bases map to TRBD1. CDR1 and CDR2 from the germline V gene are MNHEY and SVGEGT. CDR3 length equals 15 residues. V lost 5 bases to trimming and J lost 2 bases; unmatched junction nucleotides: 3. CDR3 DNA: TGTGCCAGCAGTCGACAGGGAGCTGGGGCCAACGTCCTGACTTTC. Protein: CASSRQGAGANVLTF.

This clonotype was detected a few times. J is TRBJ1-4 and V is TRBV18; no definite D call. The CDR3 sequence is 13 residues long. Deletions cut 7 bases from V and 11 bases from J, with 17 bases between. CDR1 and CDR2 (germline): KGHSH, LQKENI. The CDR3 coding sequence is TGTGCCAGCTTGAAGTGGGATGACGGCAAACTGTTTTTT. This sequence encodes CASLKWDDGKLFF.

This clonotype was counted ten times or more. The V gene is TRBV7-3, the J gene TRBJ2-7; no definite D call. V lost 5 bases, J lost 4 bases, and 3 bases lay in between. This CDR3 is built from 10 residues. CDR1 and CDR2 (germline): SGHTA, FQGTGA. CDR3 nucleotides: TGTGCCAGCAGCATTTACGAGCAGTACTTC. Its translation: CASSIYEQYF.

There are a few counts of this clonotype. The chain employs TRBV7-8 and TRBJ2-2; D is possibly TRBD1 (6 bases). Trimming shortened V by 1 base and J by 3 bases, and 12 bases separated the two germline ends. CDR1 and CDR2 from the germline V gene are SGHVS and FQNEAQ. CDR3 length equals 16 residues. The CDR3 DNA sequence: TGTGCCAGCAGCTTAGGAGAGACAGGTTACACCGGGGAGCTGTTTTTT. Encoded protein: CASSLGETGYTGELFF.

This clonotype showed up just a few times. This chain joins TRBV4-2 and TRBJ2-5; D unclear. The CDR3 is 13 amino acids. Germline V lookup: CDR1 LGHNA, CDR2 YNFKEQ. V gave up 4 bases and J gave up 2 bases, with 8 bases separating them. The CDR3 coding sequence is TGTGCCAGCAGCCCGTACGATCAAGAGACCCAGTACTTC. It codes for CASSPYDQETQYF.

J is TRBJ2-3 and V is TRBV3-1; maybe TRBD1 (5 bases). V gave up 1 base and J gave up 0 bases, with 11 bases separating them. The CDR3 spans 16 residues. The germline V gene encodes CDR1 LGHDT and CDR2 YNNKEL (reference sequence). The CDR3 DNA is TGTGCCAGCAGCCAAGGATCAGGGTTAAGCACAGATACGCAGTATTTT. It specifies CASSQGSGLSTDTQYF.

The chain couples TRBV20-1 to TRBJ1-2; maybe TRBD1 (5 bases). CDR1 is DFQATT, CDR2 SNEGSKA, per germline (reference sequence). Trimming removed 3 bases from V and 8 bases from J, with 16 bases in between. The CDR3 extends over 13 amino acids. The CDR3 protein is CSASNIRDVGYTF. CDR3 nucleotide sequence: TGCAGTGCTAGTAACATTAGGGACGTCGGCTACACCTTC.

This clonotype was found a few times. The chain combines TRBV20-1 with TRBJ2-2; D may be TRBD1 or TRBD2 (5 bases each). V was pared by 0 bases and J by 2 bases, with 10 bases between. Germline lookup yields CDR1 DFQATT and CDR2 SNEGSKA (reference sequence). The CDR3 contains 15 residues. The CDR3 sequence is CSARDGTANTGELFF. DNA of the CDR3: TGCAGTGCTAGAGATGGGACGGCAAACACCGGGGAGCTGTTTTTT.

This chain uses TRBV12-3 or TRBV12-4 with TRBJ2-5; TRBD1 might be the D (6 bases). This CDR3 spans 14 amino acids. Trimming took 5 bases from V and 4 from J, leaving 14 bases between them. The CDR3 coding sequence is TGTGCCAGCAGTAGCTGGGACATACCAGAGACCCAGTACTTC. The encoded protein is CASSSWDIPETQYF.